Reported below is one T cell receptor (beta chain). The antigen is unknown. The data were taken from a study of identical twins. Study-level findings and limits: Fewer insertions marked abundant cord blood beta clonotypes; young adult naive trended weakly, memory not at all. Its conclusions, products of cross-sectional statistical analysis, did not come from following the same donors.

TCRdb re-derived calls from the 5' RACE reads in MiXCR, one entry per CDR3 protein. The sample includes some 590,000 distinct CDR3 sequences, 7.5% to 10% of them seen just once. The same sample was also studied in work on yellow fever vaccine responses in identical twins. From that paper: A vaccine T cell response that seemed partly convergent and partly personalized was reported in twins.

This clonotype was sampled from a woman between 18 and 29 years old in good health. The sequenced sample consisted of PBMCs.

The CDR3 sequence is CASSLWGQGANVLTF. Here the CDR3 DNA reads TGTGCCAGCAGCTTATGGGGGCAGGGGGCCAACGTCCTGACTTTC. The J gene is TRBJ2-6, the V gene TRBV5-6; D might be TRBD1 (6 bases). Trimming cost V 2 bases and J 4 bases, with 10 bases left between them. Per the germline V gene, CDR1 is SGHDT and CDR2 is YYEEEE. This CDR3 is 15 amino acids long.